Reported below is one TCR beta chain. A second roughly 6 to 12 cycle PCR used barcoded and J-beta primers. TCRdb processed the 5' RACE reads anew with MiXCR; each CDR3 protein has one entry. Here the sample spans about 510,000 distinct CDR3 sequences, about 26% being singletons. This entry comes from a study of blood T cells in healthy people across ages. A further study also used this sample, focusing on T cells of mothers and their children. From that paper: The study recruited three healthy Caucasian mothers and their six children as donors.

Source material: blood. The TCR comes from a boy aged 2-15 years in good health.

The CDR3 nucleotides are TGCAGTGCCTCTAACAGGGGTTACGGCTACACCTTC. As protein: CSASNRGYGYTF. The genes are TRBV20-1 and TRBJ1-2; TRBD1 matches at 7 bases. The CDR3 extends over 12 amino acids. With 6 bases clipped from V and 8 bases from J, the junction kept 9 bases outside the gene matches. Per germline, CDR1 DFQATT and CDR2 SNEGSKA (reference sequence).